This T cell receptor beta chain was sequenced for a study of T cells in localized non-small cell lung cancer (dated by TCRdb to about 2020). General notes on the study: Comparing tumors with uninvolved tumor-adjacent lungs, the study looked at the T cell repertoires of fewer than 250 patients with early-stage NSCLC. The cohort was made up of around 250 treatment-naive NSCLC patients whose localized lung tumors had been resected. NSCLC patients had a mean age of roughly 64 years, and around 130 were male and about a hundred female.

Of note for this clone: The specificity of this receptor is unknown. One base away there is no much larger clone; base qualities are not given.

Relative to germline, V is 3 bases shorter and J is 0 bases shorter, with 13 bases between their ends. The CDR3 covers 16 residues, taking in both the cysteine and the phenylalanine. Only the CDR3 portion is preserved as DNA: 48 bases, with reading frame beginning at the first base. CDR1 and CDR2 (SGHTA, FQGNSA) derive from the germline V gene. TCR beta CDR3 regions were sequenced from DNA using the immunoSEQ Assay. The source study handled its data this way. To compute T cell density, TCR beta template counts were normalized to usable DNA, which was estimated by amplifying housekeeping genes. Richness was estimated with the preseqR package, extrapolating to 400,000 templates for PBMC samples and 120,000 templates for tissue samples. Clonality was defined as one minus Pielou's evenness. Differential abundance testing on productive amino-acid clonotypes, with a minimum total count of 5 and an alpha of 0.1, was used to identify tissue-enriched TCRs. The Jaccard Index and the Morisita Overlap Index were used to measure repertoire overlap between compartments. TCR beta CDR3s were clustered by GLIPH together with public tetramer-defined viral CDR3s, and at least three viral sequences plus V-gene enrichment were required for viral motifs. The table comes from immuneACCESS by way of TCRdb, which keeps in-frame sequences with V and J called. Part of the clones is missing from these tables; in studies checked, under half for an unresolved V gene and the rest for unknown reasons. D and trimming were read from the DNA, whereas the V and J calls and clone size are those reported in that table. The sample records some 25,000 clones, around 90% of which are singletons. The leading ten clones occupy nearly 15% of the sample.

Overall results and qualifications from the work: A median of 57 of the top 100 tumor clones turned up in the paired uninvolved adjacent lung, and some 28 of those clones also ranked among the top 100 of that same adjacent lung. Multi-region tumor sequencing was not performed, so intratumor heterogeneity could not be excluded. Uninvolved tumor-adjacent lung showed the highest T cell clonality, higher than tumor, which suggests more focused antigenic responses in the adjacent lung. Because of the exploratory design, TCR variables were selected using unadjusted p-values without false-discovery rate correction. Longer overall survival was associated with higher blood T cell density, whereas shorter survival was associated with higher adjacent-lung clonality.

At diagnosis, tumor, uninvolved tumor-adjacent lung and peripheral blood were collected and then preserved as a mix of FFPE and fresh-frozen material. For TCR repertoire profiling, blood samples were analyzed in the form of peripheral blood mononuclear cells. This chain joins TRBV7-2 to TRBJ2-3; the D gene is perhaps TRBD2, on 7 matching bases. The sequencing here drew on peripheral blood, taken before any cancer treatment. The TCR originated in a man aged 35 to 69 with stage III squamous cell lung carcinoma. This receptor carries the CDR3 CASSFFGGLSTDTQYF. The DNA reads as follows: TGTGCCAGCAGCTTTTTCGGGGGGCTGAGCACAGATACGCAGTATTTT.